This T cell receptor beta chain was sequenced in a study of CD8 T cells in Susac syndrome. The authors reverse transcribed 0.5 to 1 ug RNA with random hexamers. TCRdb passed the immunoSEQ multiplex PCR reads through MiXCR, listing each CDR3 protein once. In the table there are around 200,000 distinct CDR3 sequences, roughly 96% of which are singletons. This clonotype was seen more than once but under ten times. Germline values: CDR1 SQVTM, CDR2 ANQGSEA. The length of the CDR3 is 12 residues. With 4 bases clipped from V and 2 bases from J, the junction kept 2 bases outside the gene matches. The specimen was CD4+ T cells from PBMCs. This TCR came from a human donor in good health. V gene TRBV29-1 combines with J gene TRBJ2-7; 7 nucleotides match TRBD2. CDR3 in amino acids: CSVGEGPYEQYF. Here the CDR3 DNA reads TGCAGCGTTGGGGAGGGACCCTACGAGCAGTACTTC.